Presented here are 26 T cell receptor beta chains from one specimen sequenced in a study of long-term antiretroviral therapy in people with HIV (dated by TCRdb to 2021 to 2024). The immunoSEQ hsTCRB v3.0 assay was used at survey level resolution to sequence the TRB variable region. Drawn from immuneACCESS, this table holds only the in-frame rearrangements with V and J called that TCRdb kept. Clones are partly lost; checked studies trace under half to an unresolved V gene and leave the rest unexplained. The sample data list 17,000 or so clones, and about 95% of these were observed just once. The top ten clonotypes cover more than 1.3% of the sample. The source was unsorted PBMCs, collected 10.4 years after starting antiretroviral therapy. These receptors were obtained from a man aged 25 to 40 with HIV.

This clone has just one count. This chain connects TRBV29-1 to TRBJ2-5; no reliable D call. This CDR3 comprises 12 residues. Germline V lookup: CDR1 SQVTM, CDR2 ANQGSEA. Trimming removed 7 bases from V and 4 bases from J, with 13 bases in between. This chain's CDR3 is CSARLEGETQYF. Written as DNA, the CDR3 is TGCAGCGCACGTCTAGAAGGAGAGACCCAGTACTTC.

The chain joins TRBV10-3 to TRBJ2-3; D might be TRBD1 or TRBD2, each matching 7 bases. The CDR3 extends over 18 amino acids. CDR1 is ENHRY and CDR2 is SYGVKD in the germline V gene. The V end was cut by 0 bases, the J end by 2 bases, with 18 bases between. The CDR3 DNA is TGTGCCATCAGTGAGTCAATAGGGCAGGGGGGGCTCACAGATACGCAGTATTTT. It specifies CAISESIGQGGLTDTQYF.

CDR3 in amino acids: CASSPAYGVTAYF. DNA of the CDR3: TGTGCCAGCAGCCCCGCATACGGGGTAACGGCGTACTTC. The V and J genes are TRBV7-3 and TRBJ2-5, with D perhaps matching TRBD2 (5 bases). Trimming left V 5 bases short and J 13 bases short, with 20 bases between. Germline assignment: CDR1 SGHTA and CDR2 FQGTGA. This CDR3 is 13 amino acids long.

This chain connects TRBV7-9 to TRBJ1-2; weak D call: TRBD1 (6 bases). Looked up from germline, CDR1 is SEHNR and CDR2 is FQNEAQ (reference sequence). With 5 bases removed from V and 7 bases from J, the gap between germline ends came to 14 bases. The CDR3 is 13 residues long. The CDR3 sequence: CASSEGVLSGYTF. The CDR3 DNA reads TGTGCCAGCAGCGAGGGGGTTCTTAGTGGCTACACCTTC.

This clone was recorded once. The chain links TRBV4-1 to TRBJ2-3; a possible D gene is TRBD1 (6 bases). The V gene lost 0 bases and the J gene lost 5 bases, with 15 bases spanning the gap. The CDR3 extends over 16 amino acids. Per germline, CDR1 MGHRA and CDR2 YSYEKL. The CDR3 nucleotides read TGCGCCAGCAGCCAAGAGGTACAGGGAATAGGAGATACGCAGTATTTT. As protein: CASSQEVQGIGDTQYF.

The chain joins TRBV2 to TRBJ2-3, with a tentative D call TRBD1 (6 bases). Germline CDR1 is SNHLY and CDR2 is FYNNEI. CDR3 size: 14 residues. V gave up 8 bases and J gave up 0 bases, with 12 bases separating them. The CDR3 region is CASLTGISTDTQYF. The CDR3, as DNA: TGTGCCAGCCTAACAGGGATAAGCACAGATACGCAGTATTTT.

The chain employs TRBV6-5 and TRBJ1-1; D is unclear. Germline V gene lookup returns CDR1 MNHEY and CDR2 SVGAGI. V was shortened by 7 bases and J by 0 bases, with 9 bases between the two germline ends. This CDR3 is built from 13 residues. CDR3 amino acids: CASTPSMNTEAFF. The DNA of the CDR3 is TGTGCCAGCACCCCATCTATGAACACTGAAGCTTTCTTT.

The V gene is TRBV10-1, the J gene TRBJ2-7; no reliable D call. CDR3 length equals 12 residues. Looked up from germline, CDR1 is WNHNN and CDR2 is SYGVQD (reference sequence). Trimming shortened V by 0 bases and J by 4 bases, and 4 bases separated the two germline ends. In DNA form, the CDR3 reads TGCGCCAGCAGTGAGTCGGGGTACGAGCAGTACTTC. Translating gives CASSESGYEQYF.

The chain carries TRBV19 and TRBJ2-3, with 12 bases that match TRBD2. The CDR3 length is 19 residues. Trimming at V came to 3 bases and at J to 0 bases, leaving 10 bases not matched to a gene. From germline, CDR1 is LNHDA and CDR2 SQIVND (reference sequence). CDR3 amino acids: CASSIWGLAGQPSTDTQYF. Written as DNA, the CDR3 is TGTGCCAGTAGTATCTGGGGACTAGCGGGCCAACCTAGCACAGATACGCAGTATTTT.

V gene TRBV9 combines with J gene TRBJ1-3; D may be TRBD1 (5 bases). The germline V gene encodes CDR1 SGDLS and CDR2 YYNGEE. The CDR3 length is 16 residues. V lost 0 bases to trimming and J lost 0 bases, with 10 bases between them. In DNA form, the CDR3 reads TGTGCCAGCAGCGTAGGTTGGGGGGGCTCTGGAAACACCATATATTTT. It yields the protein CASSVGWGGSGNTIYF.

J is TRBJ2-1 and V is TRBV5-1, with 8 bases lining up with TRBD2. The V segment lost 1 base and the J segment 9 bases; nucleotides outside the gene matches: 12. The CDR3 extends over 16 amino acids. Germline V gene sequence: CDR1 SGHRS, CDR2 YFSETQ. CDR3 amino acids: CASSLMSGGVGGEQFF. The CDR3, as DNA: TGCGCCAGCAGCTTGATGTCCGGGGGGGTGGGAGGTGAGCAGTTCTTC.

The chain combines TRBV27 with TRBJ2-7, with 8 bases matching TRBD2. The trim removed 5 bases at V and 4 bases at J, leaving 7 bases unmatched. The V gene's germline CDR1 is MNHEY and CDR2 SMNVEV (reference sequence). The CDR3 spans 14 residues. The chain's CDR3 is CASSPPGGAYEQYF. The CDR3 bases are TGTGCCAGCAGTCCTCCCGGGGGGGCTTACGAGCAGTACTTC.

The chain carries TRBV19 and TRBJ1-6, with a weak D call TRBD1 (6 bases). The CDR3 runs to 15 residues. CDR1 and CDR2 (germline): LNHDA, SQIVND (reference sequence). V gave up 5 bases and J gave up 3 bases, with 11 bases separating them. The CDR3 nucleotides read TGTGCCAGTAGTGAAGGACAGTACTATAATTCACCCCTCCACTTT. It translates to CASSEGQYYNSPLHF.

The rearrangement joins TRBV28 to TRBJ1-2, with a weak D call TRBD1 (5 bases). Germline V lookup: CDR1 MDHEN, CDR2 SYDVKM. CDR3 length: 16 residues. The ends were cut back, 4 bases at V and 12 bases at J, with 27 bases in the middle. CDR3 nucleotides: TGTGCCAGCAGTTGTGGCTCCCTGGGGCAGGTGGGTTGGCACACCTTC. Protein: CASSCGSLGQVGWHTF.

The chain is built from TRBV5-1 and TRBJ2-4, with 10 bases that match TRBD2. Germline V lookup: CDR1 SGHRS, CDR2 YFSETQ. V lost 1 base, J lost 6 bases, and 4 bases stayed unmatched. This CDR3 is built from 15 residues. CDR3 amino acids: CASSLTAGGPNIQYF. Here the CDR3 DNA reads TGCGCCAGCAGCTTGACAGCGGGGGGGCCAAACATTCAGTACTTC.

The chain has TRBV7-9 and TRBJ2-3; D gene ambiguous. Trimming shortened V by 4 bases and J by 0 bases, and 5 bases separated the two germline ends. This CDR3 region has 13 residues. From germline, CDR1 is SEHNR and CDR2 FQNEAQ (reference sequence). Here the CDR3 DNA reads TGTGCCAGCAGCTCAATTAGCACAGATACGCAGTATTTT. Its protein product is CASSSISTDTQYF.

The chain has TRBV19 and TRBJ1-1; no clear D. CDR3 length: 13 amino acids. V lost 1 base to trimming and J lost 3 bases, with 6 bases between them. Looked up from germline, CDR1 is LNHDA and CDR2 is SQIVND (reference sequence). This CDR3 is CASSIAIDTEAFF. CDR3 nucleotides: TGTGCCAGTAGTATAGCCATTGACACTGAAGCTTTCTTT.

This clone was seen just once. The chain recombines TRBV4-1 with TRBJ2-3; D is undetermined. The V and J ends lost 1 base and 2 bases respectively, with 13 bases between them. The CDR3 covers 16 residues. Germline CDR1 and CDR2: MGHRA and YSYEKL. CDR3 residues: CASSQVGPSITDTQYF. DNA for the CDR3: TGCGCCAGCAGCCAAGTAGGTCCTTCAATCACAGATACGCAGTATTTT.

The chain carries TRBV19 and TRBJ1-1; D ambiguous. V was cut by 3 bases and J by 1 base, with 9 bases left in between. Germline assignment: CDR1 LNHDA and CDR2 SQIVND (reference sequence). The CDR3 totals 14 residues. The CDR3 loop is CASSILGGNTEAFF. CDR3 sequence (DNA): TGTGCCAGTAGTATTCTCGGAGGGAACACTGAAGCTTTCTTT.

This chain's CDR3 is CASSIDPGGSHGYTF. Here the CDR3 DNA reads TGTGCCAGTAGTATAGACCCCGGAGGGAGCCATGGCTACACCTTC. The chain has TRBV19 and TRBJ1-2, with D uncertain. CDR3 length: 15 amino acids. V was clipped by 0 bases and J by 6 bases, with 14 bases between them. Germline assignment: CDR1 LNHDA and CDR2 SQIVND (reference sequence). The full variable domain, its missing parts supplied by reference TRBV19 and TRBJ1-2, is DGGITQSPKYLFRKEGQNVTLSCEQNLNHDAMYWYRQDPGQGLRLIYYSQIVNDFQKGDIAEGYSVSREKKESFPLTVTSAQKNPTAFYLCASSIDPGGSHGYTFGSGTRLTVV.

The chain has TRBV7-9 and TRBJ2-5; 7 nucleotides align to TRBD1. This CDR3 has 15 residues. CDR1 and CDR2 from the germline V gene are SEHNR and FQNEAQ (reference sequence). V gave up 2 bases and J gave up 1 base; unmatched junction bases: 4. As DNA, the CDR3 is TGTGCCAGCAGCTTATTTGGGACAGCCCAAGAGACCCAGTACTTC. Protein sequence: CASSLFGTAQETQYF.

As DNA, the CDR3 is TGTGCCAGTAGACTGACAGGGGGATCACCCCTCCACTTT. It specifies CASRLTGGSPLHF. This chain links TRBV19 with TRBJ1-6, with 9 bases lining up with TRBD1. Trimming at V came to 6 bases and at J to 10 bases, leaving 4 bases not matched to a gene. The germline gives CDR1 LNHDA, CDR2 SQIVND (reference sequence). The CDR3 is 13 residues long.

The chain uses TRBV9 and TRBJ2-5; the D gene is possibly TRBD2 (6 bases). Germline lookup yields CDR1 SGDLS and CDR2 YYNGEE. The CDR3 runs 15 residues. The V and J ends lost 0 bases and 4 bases respectively, with 13 bases between them. The CDR3 spells CASSVVGRSGETQYF. CDR3 sequence (DNA): TGTGCCAGCAGCGTAGTAGGGAGGAGCGGAGAGACCCAGTACTTC.

The gene calls are TRBV7-8 and TRBJ1-5, with TRBD1 matching 9 bases. Germline lookup yields CDR1 SGHVS and CDR2 FQNEAQ. This CDR3 contains 18 residues. The V and J ends lost 3 bases and 0 bases, in that order; junction bases with no gene match: 9. CDR3 amino acids: CASSFYGTGTYSNQPQHF. The CDR3 DNA follows: TGTGCCAGCAGCTTTTATGGGACAGGGACTTATAGCAATCAGCCCCAGCATTTT.

This chain links TRBV5-1 with TRBJ2-2, with unresolved D. Germline CDR1 is SGHRS and CDR2 is YFSETQ. V was clipped by 0 bases and J by 0 bases, with 6 bases between them. CDR3 length equals 15 residues. CDR3 sequence reads: CASSLGVANTGELFF. CDR3 nucleotide sequence: TGCGCCAGCAGCTTGGGCGTCGCGAACACCGGGGAGCTGTTTTTT.

This clone has a single count. The chain combines TRBV19 with TRBJ2-3, with TRBD1 as a possible D gene (6 bases). This CDR3 has 12 residues. Germline V gene lookup returns CDR1 LNHDA and CDR2 SQIVND (reference sequence). V shed 7 bases and J shed 4 bases, with 9 bases lying between them. CDR3 protein: CASTTGADTQYF. The CDR3 DNA follows: TGTGCCAGTACGACAGGTGCAGATACGCAGTATTTT.